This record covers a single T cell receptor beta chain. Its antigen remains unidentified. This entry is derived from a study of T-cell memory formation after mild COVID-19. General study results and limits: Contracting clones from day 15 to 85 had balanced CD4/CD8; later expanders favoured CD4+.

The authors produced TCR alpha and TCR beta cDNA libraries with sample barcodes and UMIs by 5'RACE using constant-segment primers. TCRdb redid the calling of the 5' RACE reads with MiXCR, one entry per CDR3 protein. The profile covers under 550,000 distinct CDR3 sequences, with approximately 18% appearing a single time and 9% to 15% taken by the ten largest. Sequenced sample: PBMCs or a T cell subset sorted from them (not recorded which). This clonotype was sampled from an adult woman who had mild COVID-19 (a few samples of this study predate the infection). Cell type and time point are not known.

CDR3 in amino acids: CASSGVAGASYNEQFF. Here the CDR3 DNA reads TGTGCCAGCAGCGGCGTAGCGGGGGCCTCCTACAATGAGCAGTTCTTC. J is TRBJ2-1 and V is TRBV7-8; TRBD2 aligns across 9 bases. The CDR3 contains 16 residues. Trimming took 5 bases from V and 0 from J; bases not matched to a gene: 5. Germline CDR1 reads SGHVS; CDR2 reads FQNEAQ.